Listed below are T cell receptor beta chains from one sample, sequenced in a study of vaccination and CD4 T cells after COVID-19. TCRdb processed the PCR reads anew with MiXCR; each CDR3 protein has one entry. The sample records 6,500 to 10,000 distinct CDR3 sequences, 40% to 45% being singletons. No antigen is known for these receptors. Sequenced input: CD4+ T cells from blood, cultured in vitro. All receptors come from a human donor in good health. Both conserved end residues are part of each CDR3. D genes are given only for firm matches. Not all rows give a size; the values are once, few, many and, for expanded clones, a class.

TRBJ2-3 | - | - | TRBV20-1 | CSASQHSDTQYF | TGCAGTGCCTCACAGCATTCTGATACGCAGTATTTT
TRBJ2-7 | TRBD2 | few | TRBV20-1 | CSAQTSGTYEQYF | TGCAGTGCCCAGACTAGCGGGACCTACGAGCAGTACTTC
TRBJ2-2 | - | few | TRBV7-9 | CASSSLATGELFF | TGTGCCAGCAGCTCATTAGCTACCGGGGAGCTGTTTTTT
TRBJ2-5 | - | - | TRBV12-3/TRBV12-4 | CASSFTVGETQYF | TGTGCCAGCAGTTTCACCGTGGGGGAGACCCAGTACTTC
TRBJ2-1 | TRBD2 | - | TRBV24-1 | CATSDTGTSINEQFF | TGTGCCACCAGTGATACCGGGACTAGCATAAATGAGCAGTTCTTC
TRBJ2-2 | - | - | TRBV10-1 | CASGIGPNTGELFF | TGCGCCAGCGGGATCGGACCAAACACCGGGGAGCTGTTTTTT
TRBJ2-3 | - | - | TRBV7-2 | CASSLDWGDTQYF | TGTGCCAGCAGCTTAGACTGGGGGGATACGCAGTATTTT
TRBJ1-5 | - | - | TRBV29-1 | CSARAREGQPQHF | TGCAGCGCTCGGGCCAGGGAGGGTCAGCCCCAGCATTTT
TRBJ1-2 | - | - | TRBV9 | CASSVADSRYGYTF | TGTGCCAGCAGCGTAGCGGACTCGCGCTATGGCTACACCTTC
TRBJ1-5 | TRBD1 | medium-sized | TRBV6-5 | CASSSKSRDSSNQPQHF | TGTGCCAGCAGTTCAAAATCCCGGGACAGTAGCAATCAGCCCCAGCATTTT
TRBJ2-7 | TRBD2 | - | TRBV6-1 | CASSPTLAGVGEQYF | TGTGCCAGCAGCCCAACACTAGCGGGAGTGGGCGAGCAGTACTTC
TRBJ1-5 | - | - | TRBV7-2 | CASSVDGSNQPQHF | TGTGCCAGCAGTGTTGACGGGAGCAATCAGCCCCAGCATTTT
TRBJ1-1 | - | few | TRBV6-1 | CASRNWMDTEAFF | TGTGCCAGCAGGAACTGGATGGACACTGAAGCTTTCTTT
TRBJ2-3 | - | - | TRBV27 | CASSLMLGGPSTDTQYF | TGTGCCAGCAGTTTAATGTTGGGGGGACCTAGCACAGATACGCAGTATTTT
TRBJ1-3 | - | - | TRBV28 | CASSTLDIGAGNTIYF | TGTGCCAGCAGTACTCTCGACATAGGAGCTGGAAACACCATATATTTT
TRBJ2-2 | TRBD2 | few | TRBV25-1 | CATKRGHTGELFF | TGTGCGACAAAGCGGGGACACACCGGGGAGCTGTTTTTT
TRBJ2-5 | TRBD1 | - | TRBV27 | CASSLTIGAGGETQYF | TGTGCCAGCAGTTTAACGATTGGGGCAGGGGGCGAGACCCAGTACTTC
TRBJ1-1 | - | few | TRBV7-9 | CASRSAGAEAFF | TGTGCCAGCAGGTCCGCGGGGGCTGAAGCTTTCTTT
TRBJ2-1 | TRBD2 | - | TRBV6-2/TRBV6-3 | CASTPLAGSTYNEQFF | TGTGCCAGCACCCCCCTAGCGGGGTCTACCTACAATGAGCAGTTCTTC
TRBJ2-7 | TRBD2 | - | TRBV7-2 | CASSLAGTSRYEQYF | TGTGCCAGCAGCTTAGCCGGGACTAGTCGTTACGAGCAGTACTTC
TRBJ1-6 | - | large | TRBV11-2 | CASSSGGVDNSPLHF | TGTGCCAGCAGTTCTGGGGGAGTCGATAATTCACCCCTCCACTTT
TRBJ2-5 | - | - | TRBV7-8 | CASSLTGWIETQYF | TGTGCCAGCAGCTTAACAGGGTGGATTGAGACCCAGTACTTC
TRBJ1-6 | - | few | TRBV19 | CASTIGNSPLHF | TGTGCCAGTACCATAGGAAATTCACCCCTCCACTTT